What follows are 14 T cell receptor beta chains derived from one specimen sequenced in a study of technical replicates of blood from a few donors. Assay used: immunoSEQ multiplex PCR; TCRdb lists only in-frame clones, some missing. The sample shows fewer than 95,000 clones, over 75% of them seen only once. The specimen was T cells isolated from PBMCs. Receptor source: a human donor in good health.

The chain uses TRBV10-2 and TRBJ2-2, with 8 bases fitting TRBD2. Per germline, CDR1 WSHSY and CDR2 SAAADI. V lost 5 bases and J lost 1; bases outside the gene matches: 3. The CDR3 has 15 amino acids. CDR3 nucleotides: TGCGCCAGCAGTTCAAGCGGGGGGAACACCGGGGAGCTGTTTTTT. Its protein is CASSSSGGNTGELFF.

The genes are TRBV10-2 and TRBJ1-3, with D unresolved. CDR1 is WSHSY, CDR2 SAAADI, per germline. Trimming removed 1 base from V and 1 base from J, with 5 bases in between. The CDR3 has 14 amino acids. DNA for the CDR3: TGCGCCAGCAGTGAGTGGAGTTCTGGAAACACCATATATTTT. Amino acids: CASSEWSSGNTIYF.

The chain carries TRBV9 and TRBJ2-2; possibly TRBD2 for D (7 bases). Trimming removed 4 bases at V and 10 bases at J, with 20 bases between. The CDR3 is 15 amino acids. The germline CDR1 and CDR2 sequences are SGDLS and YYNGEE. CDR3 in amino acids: CASSSLWRGPSELFF. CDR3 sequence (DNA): TGTGCCAGCAGCTCCCTATGGCGGGGGCCGTCGGAGCTGTTTTTT. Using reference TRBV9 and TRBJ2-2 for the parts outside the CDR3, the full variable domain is DSGVTQTPKHLITATGQRVTLRCSPRSGDLSVYWYQQSLDQGLQFLIQYYNGEERAKGNILERFSAQQFPDLHSELNLSSLELGDSALYFCASSSLWRGPSELFFGEGSRLTVL.

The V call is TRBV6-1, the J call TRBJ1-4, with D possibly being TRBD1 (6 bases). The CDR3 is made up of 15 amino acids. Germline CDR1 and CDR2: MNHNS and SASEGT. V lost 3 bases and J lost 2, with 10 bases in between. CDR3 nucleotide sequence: TGTGCCAGCAGTGATAGGGGGGGCACTAATGAAAAACTGTTTTTT. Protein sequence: CASSDRGGTNEKLFF.

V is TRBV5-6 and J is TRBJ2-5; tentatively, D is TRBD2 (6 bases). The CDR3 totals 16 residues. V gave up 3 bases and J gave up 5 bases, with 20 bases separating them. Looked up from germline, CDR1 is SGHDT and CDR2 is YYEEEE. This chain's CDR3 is CASSWQAGGVMETQYF. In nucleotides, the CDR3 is TGTGCCAGCAGCTGGCAAGCAGGAGGGGTAATGGAGACCCAGTACTTC.

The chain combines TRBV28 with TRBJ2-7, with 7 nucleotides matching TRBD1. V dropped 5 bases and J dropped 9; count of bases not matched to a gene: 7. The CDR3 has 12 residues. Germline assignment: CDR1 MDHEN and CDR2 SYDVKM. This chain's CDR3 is CASSPDRVGQYF. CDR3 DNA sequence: TGTGCCAGCAGTCCCGACAGGGTTGGGCAGTACTTC. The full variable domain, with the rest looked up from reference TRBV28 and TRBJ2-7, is DVKVTQSSRYLVKRTGEKVFLECVQDMDHENMFWYRQDPGLGLRLIYFSYDVKMKEKGDIPEGYSVSREKKERFSLILESASTNQTSMYLCASSPDRVGQYFGPGTRLTVT.

CDR3 sequence reads: CASSIDRPSGNTIYF. Here the CDR3 DNA reads TGTGCCAGCAGCATAGACAGACCTTCTGGAAACACCATATATTTT. The genes are TRBV7-9 and TRBJ1-3; D is possibly TRBD1 (5 bases). CDR1 SEHNR and CDR2 FQNEAQ come from the germline V gene (reference sequence). V lost 5 bases and J 1 base, leaving 12 bases between the germline ends. The length of the CDR3 is 15 residues.

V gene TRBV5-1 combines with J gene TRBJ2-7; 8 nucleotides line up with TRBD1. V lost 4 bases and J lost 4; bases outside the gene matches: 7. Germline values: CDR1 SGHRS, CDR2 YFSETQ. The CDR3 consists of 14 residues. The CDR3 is CASSLTTGEYEQYF. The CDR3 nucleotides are TGCGCCAGCAGCCTTACGACAGGGGAATACGAGCAGTACTTC.

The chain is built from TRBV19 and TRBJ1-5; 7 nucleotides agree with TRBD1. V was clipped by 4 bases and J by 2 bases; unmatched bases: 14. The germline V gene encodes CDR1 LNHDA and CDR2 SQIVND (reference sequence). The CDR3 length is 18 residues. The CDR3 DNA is TGTGCCAGTAGTAACCCCCCCTTGAGGCAGGGGGGCAATCAGCCCCAGCATTTT. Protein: CASSNPPLRQGGNQPQHF. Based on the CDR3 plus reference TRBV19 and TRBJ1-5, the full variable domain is DGGITQSPKYLFRKEGQNVTLSCEQNLNHDAMYWYRQDPGQGLRLIYYSQIVNDFQKGDIAEGYSVSREKKESFPLTVTSAQKNPTAFYLCASSNPPLRQGGNQPQHFGDGTRLSIL.

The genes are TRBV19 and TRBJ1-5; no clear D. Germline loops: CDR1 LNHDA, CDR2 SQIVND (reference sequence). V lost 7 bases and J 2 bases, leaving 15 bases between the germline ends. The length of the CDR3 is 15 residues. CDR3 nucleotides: TGTGCCAGTAAAATGGAGGGATACGGCAATCAGCCCCAGCATTTT. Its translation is CASKMEGYGNQPQHF.

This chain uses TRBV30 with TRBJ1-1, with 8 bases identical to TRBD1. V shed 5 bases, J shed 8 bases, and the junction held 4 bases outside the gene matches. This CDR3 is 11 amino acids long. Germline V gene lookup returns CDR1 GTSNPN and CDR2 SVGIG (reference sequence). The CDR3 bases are TGTGCCTGGGACAGGGGTTACGAAGCTTTCTTT. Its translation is CAWDRGYEAFF. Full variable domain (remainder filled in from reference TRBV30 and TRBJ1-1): SQTIHQWPATLVQPVGSPLSLECTVEGTSNPNLYWYRQAAGRGLQLLFYSVGIGQISSEVPQNLSASRPQDRQFILSSKKLLLSDSGFYLCAWDRGYEAFFGQGTRLTVV.

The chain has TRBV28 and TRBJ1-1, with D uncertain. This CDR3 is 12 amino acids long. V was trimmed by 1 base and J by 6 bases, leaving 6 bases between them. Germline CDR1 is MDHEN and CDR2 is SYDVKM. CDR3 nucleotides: TGTGCCAGCAGTTTATTGGTAGCTGAAGCTTTCTTT. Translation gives CASSLLVAEAFF.

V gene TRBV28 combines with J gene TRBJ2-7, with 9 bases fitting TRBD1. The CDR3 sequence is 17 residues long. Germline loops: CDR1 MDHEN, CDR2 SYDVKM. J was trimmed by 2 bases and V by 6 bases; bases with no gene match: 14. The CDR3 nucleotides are TGTGCCAGCAGGCCTGAAGACAGGGGGTGGATCGCCTACGAGCAGTACTTC. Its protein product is CASRPEDRGWIAYEQYF.

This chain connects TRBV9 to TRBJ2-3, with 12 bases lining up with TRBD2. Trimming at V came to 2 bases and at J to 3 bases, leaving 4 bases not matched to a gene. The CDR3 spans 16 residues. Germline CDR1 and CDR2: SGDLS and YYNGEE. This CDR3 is CASSVTTSGSTDTQYF. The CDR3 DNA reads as TGTGCCAGCAGCGTGACGACTAGCGGGAGTACAGATACGCAGTATTTT.